This T cell receptor (beta chain) was retrieved from a study of blood T cell repertoires in COVID-19. As for the study in general: From the United States, Italy and Spain came samples of acute and convalescent COVID-19. PBMCs, B-cell-depleted T cells, or T cells were the source of the cDNA or gDNA that made up the material.

In this sample, this clone is medium-sized. Sequenced by immunoSEQ multiplex PCR; TCRdb stores in-frame clones only, minus some. Found here are about 69,000 clones, roughly 79% of them singletons; the top ten hold around 47%. CDR1 and CDR2 (germline): MRHNA, SNTAGT. V lost 1 base and J lost 7; bases outside the gene matches: 6. The CDR3 extends over 16 amino acids. V and J are TRBV6-4 and TRBJ2-2, with 10 bases identical to TRBD2. Sequencing used peripheral blood. The origin of this receptor is a human donor in a cohort sampled during active COVID-19. CDR3 in DNA: TGTGCCAGCAGTGACTTAGGACTAGCGGTGGTCGGGGAGCTGTTTTTT. This translates into CASSDLGLAVVGELFF.